This T cell receptor (beta chain) was sequenced for a study of blood T cells in healthy people across ages. The authors ran a second PCR of 7 to 11 cycles using a sample-barcoded 5' primer and a J-beta primer mix. TCRdb redid the calling of the 5' RACE reads with MiXCR, one entry per CDR3 protein. The repertoire holds about 640,000 distinct CDR3 sequences, with under 65% as singletons. Germline lookup yields CDR1 SNHLY and CDR2 FYNNEI. CDR3 length: 13 amino acids. The sequenced material came from blood. The receptor was isolated from a man aged 60 to 75 in good health. This chain links TRBV2 with TRBJ2-5, with 9 positions matching TRBD2. The end of the DNA aligns better with TRBJ2-7, so the J call may be wrong. In nucleotides, the CDR3 is TGTGCCAGCCGGGCTAGCGGGGTTCACGAGCAGTACTTC. Its protein is CASRASGVHEQYF.